Listed below are T cell receptor beta chains from one sample, sequenced in a study of OX40 agonist ivuxolimab in advanced cancers. Using immunoSEQ multiplex PCR, the repertoire was profiled, and TCRdb retains in-frame clones only, with some absent. The sample holds 20,000 to 25,000 clones, about 83% seen once. The source material was CD4+ or CD8+ T cells sorted from blood, sampled in a trial of the OX40 agonist ivuxolimab. The receptors stem from an adult with an advanced solid tumor such as melanoma, head and neck, liver or kidney cancer. Both conserved end residues are part of each CDR3. The D gene is left open where the match is weak. Size is stated for part of the rows, as once, few or many counts, or as a class when the clone is expanded.

TRBJ2-7 | . | TRBD1 | TRBV7-8 | CASSSGTGGAVQYF | TGTGCCAGCAGCTCCGGGACAGGGGGCGCGGTGCAGTACTTC
TRBJ2-7 | . | . | TRBV7-6 | CASRPEGGYEQYF | TGTGCCAGCCGCCCGGAGGGCGGCTACGAGCAGTACTTC
TRBJ2-5 | . | . | TRBV29-1 | CSVGSAGYQETQYF | TGCAGCGTTGGGTCCGCCGGATACCAAGAGACCCAGTACTTC
TRBJ2-7 | . | TRBD1 | TRBV27 | CASSPRQGVKYEQYF | TGTGCCAGCAGTCCGAGACAGGGGGTAAAGTACGAGCAGTACTTC
TRBJ2-3 | . | TRBD1 | TRBV7-6 | CASSQTPGTENGYRTDTQYF | TGTGCCAGCAGCCAGACACCCGGGACAGAAAATGGGTATCGCACAGATACGCAGTATTTT
TRBJ2-1 | . | . | TRBV7-8 | CASSLPPRGPYNEQFF | TGTGCCAGCAGCTTACCACCTCGGGGCCCGTACAATGAGCAGTTCTTC
TRBJ1-1 | . | . | TRBV5-6 | CASTHRVMNTEAFF | TGTGCCAGCACACATAGGGTCATGAACACTGAAGCTTTCTTT
TRBJ2-1 | few | . | TRBV30 | CAWSVDLAISNEQFF | TGTGCCTGGAGTGTAGACCTAGCGATATCCAATGAGCAGTTCTTC
TRBJ1-4 | . | TRBD1 | TRBV19 | CASSSTGGVGEKLFF | TGTGCCAGTTCTTCGACAGGGGGCGTAGGGGAAAAACTGTTTTTT
TRBJ2-6 | . | . | TRBV29-1 | CSVEYMQAPSGANVLTF | TGCAGCGTTGAATACATGCAAGCCCCATCTGGGGCCAACGTCCTGACTTTC
TRBJ1-1 | . | TRBD1 | TRBV7-2 | CASSLTTGAGAFF | TGTGCCAGCAGCCTCACTACAGGGGCGGGGGCTTTCTTT
TRBJ1-1 | . | . | TRBV4-1 | CASTGAGMNTEAFF | TGCGCCAGCACGGGCGCGGGAATGAACACTGAAGCTTTCTTT
TRBJ2-3 | . | . | TRBV14 | CASSQDLGFPYTDTQYF | TGTGCCAGCAGCCAAGATCTTGGGTTTCCTTACACAGATACGCAGTATTTT
TRBJ2-5 | once | TRBD2 | TRBV29-1 | CSVHGLAGRETQYF | TGCAGCGTCCACGGACTAGCGGGGAGGGAGACCCAGTACTTC
TRBJ2-5 | . | . | TRBV6-5 | CAARTEGQETQYF | TGTGCCGCAAGGACGGAGGGCCAAGAGACCCAGTACTTC
TRBJ1-2 | . | . | TRBV4-1 | CASSPATGIDGYTF | TGCGCCAGCAGCCCGGCCACAGGGATCGATGGCTACACCTTC
TRBJ2-1 | . | TRBD2 | TRBV10-3 | CAISRGSGGYNEQFF | TGTGCCATCAGCCGGGGTAGCGGGGGTTACAATGAGCAGTTCTTC
TRBJ1-4 | . | . | TRBV7-9 | CASSYRPEGNEKLFF | TGTGCCAGCAGCTACCGCCCCGAGGGTAATGAAAAACTGTTTTTT
TRBJ2-5 | . | . | TRBV28 | CASSSLYGGETQYF | TGTGCCAGCAGCTCTCTATATGGAGGAGAGACCCAGTACTTC
TRBJ2-1 | . | . | TRBV6-5 | CASSGGREQFF | TGTGCCAGCAGTGGAGGTCGTGAGCAGTTCTTC
TRBJ2-7 | . | . | TRBV12-5 | CASALIGGRDTEQYF | TGTGCTAGTGCCCTCATCGGGGGCAGGGACACCGAGCAGTACTTC
TRBJ1-1 | . | TRBD1 | TRBV5-1 | CASSLRQGATEAFF | TGCGCCAGCAGCTTGCGACAGGGTGCCACTGAAGCTTTCTTT
TRBJ1-4 | . | . | TRBV25-1 | CASSESPRGRPNGEKLFF | TGTGCCAGCAGTGAATCCCCTCGGGGGCGCCCAAACGGTGAAAAACTGTTTTTT
TRBJ1-4 | . | . | TRBV5-5 | CASSQGEGGAPEKLFF | TGTGCCAGCAGCCAGGGCGAAGGGGGAGCTCCTGAAAAACTGTTTTTT
TRBJ1-4 | . | TRBD1 | TRBV7-9 | CASSTGDEKLFF | TGTGCCAGCAGCACAGGGGATGAAAAACTGTTTTTT
TRBJ1-6 | once | TRBD1 | TRBV5-4 | CASSPRRTGDSPLHF | TGTGCCAGCAGCCCCCGTCGCACAGGGGATTCACCCCTCCACTTT
TRBJ2-3 | . | . | TRBV25-1 | CASSEKGSDQSTDTQYF | TGTGCCAGCAGTGAAAAGGGGTCCGACCAGAGCACAGATACGCAGTATTTT
TRBJ1-2 | once | . | TRBV11-2 | CASTVRGRDGYTF | TGTGCCAGCACCGTGCGAGGGAGGGATGGCTACACCTTC
TRBJ1-1 | . | . | TRBV19 | CASSIPDSNTEAFF | TGTGCCAGTAGTATACCGGACTCGAACACTGAAGCTTTCTTT